This T cell receptor beta chain was recorded in a study of CD4+ T cells in melanoma. Points from the study as a whole: Diverse differentiation states were reported for melanoma neoantigen-specific CD4+ T cells.

Of note for this clone: Its antigen remains unknown.

With 6 bases removed from V and 3 bases from J, the gap between germline ends came to 14 bases. This CDR3 has 14 residues. CDR1 MNHNS and CDR2 SASEGT come from the germline V gene. Here immunoSEQ multiplex PCR was the method, and the copy in TCRdb shows in-frame clones only, minus some. The table has more than 20,000 clones, roughly 73% seen once; the top ten hold more than 7.5%. The rearrangement uses TRBV6-1 and TRBJ1-1; D perhaps matches TRBD1 (5 bases). This TCR came from a human donor with melanoma. The CDR3, as DNA: TGTGCCAGCAGGGAACCGGGACTTTACACTGAAGCTTTCTTT. It yields the protein CASREPGLYTEAFF.